One sample yielded the 9 T cell receptor beta chains listed below, sequenced in a study of beta chain features in type 1 diabetes listed by TCRdb under 2018. Receptor amplification or capture employed the immunoSEQ multiplex PCR assay. The High Capacity cDNA Reverse Transcription Kit was used to reverse transcribe all of the isolated RNA, meaning that expressed TCRB transcripts were what got sequenced. Here the immuneACCESS table is served through TCRdb, limited to in-frame sequences with V and J called. Missing clones are a known gap in these copies; in checked studies unresolved V genes cover under half, and the rest lacks a known reason. This sample gives fewer than 350,000 clones in total; about 8.5% of them show up just once. Clones ranked in the top ten supply more than 0.8% of the sample. Source material: central memory CD4+ T cells from blood. The source of these receptors is a woman aged 18-30 years in good health.

Regarding this clone: Other nucleotide sequences from this sample produce the same CDR3. The V call is TRBV7-2, the J call TRBJ2-2; D may be TRBD1 (5 bases). Between the trimmed V and J ends, which lost 3 bases and 5 bases, there was a span of 7 bases. This CDR3 comprises 13 residues. CDR1 and CDR2 (germline): SGHTA, FQGNSA. The CDR3 loop is CASSLQGTGELFF. CDR3 nucleotides: TGTGCCAGCAGCTTGCAGGGAACCGGGGAGCTGTTTTTT.

This clone showed up just a few times. V and J are TRBV30 and TRBJ1-2; the D gene is possibly TRBD1 (5 bases). Germline loops: CDR1 GTSNPN, CDR2 SVGIG (reference sequence). Trimming removed 7 bases at V and 4 bases at J, with 16 bases between. CDR3 length: 13 residues. The CDR3 region has the DNA TGTGCCTCATCCCAGGGAATCCCCTATGGCTACACCTTC. Its translation: CASSQGIPYGYTF.

This clone was detected a few times. V gene TRBV29-1 combines with J gene TRBJ2-7; D might be TRBD2 (6 bases). Germline V gene lookup returns CDR1 SQVTM and CDR2 ANQGSEA. The CDR3 consists of 12 residues. V was clipped by 5 bases and J by 2 bases, with 10 bases between them. The CDR3 loop reads CSVRPGAYEQYF. CDR3 nucleotides: TGCAGCGTTCGCCCGGGGGCCTACGAGCAGTACTTC.

V is TRBV27 and J is TRBJ1-5; 10 bases match TRBD1. The ends lost 5 bases at V and 8 bases at J; junction bases unmatched: 12. The germline CDR1 and CDR2 sequences are MNHEY and SMNVEV (reference sequence). The CDR3 runs to 16 residues. DNA for the CDR3: TGTGCCAGCAGTCCCCGACAGGGGGCTTACGGAAAGCCCCAGCATTTT. Amino acid sequence: CASSPRQGAYGKPQHF.

V gene TRBV25-1 combines with J gene TRBJ2-2; 7 bases map to TRBD1. Trimming cost V 6 bases and J 0 bases; bases outside gene matches: 1. CDR3 size: 14 residues. Per germline, CDR1 MGHDK and CDR2 SYGVNS. For the CDR3, the DNA is TGTGCCAGCAGAGGGACAGCGAACACCGGGGAGCTGTTTTTT. This sequence encodes CASRGTANTGELFF. The complete variable domain, with remaining parts taken from reference TRBV25-1 and TRBJ2-2, reads EADIYQTPRYLVIGTGKKITLECSQTMGHDKMYWYQQDPGMELHLIHYSYGVNSTEKGDLSSESTVSRIRTEHFPLTLESARPSHTSQYLCASRGTANTGELFFGEGSRLTVL.

This clone was seen a few times. The CDR3 DNA is TGTGCCAGCAGTCATCACCAGCATTTTAACTATGGCTACACCTTC. It is translated as CASSHHQHFNYGYTF. The gene calls are TRBV6-5 and TRBJ1-2; D ambiguous. The CDR3 is 15 residues long. V was trimmed by 5 bases and J by 1 base, leaving 14 bases between them. Germline V gives CDR1 MNHEY, CDR2 SVGAGI.

This clone appeared a few times. This rearrangement joins TRBV27 to TRBJ1-4; weak D call: TRBD1 (6 bases). This CDR3 has 13 amino acids. Trimming removed 8 bases from V and 8 bases from J, with 15 bases in between. Germline assignment: CDR1 MNHEY and CDR2 SMNVEV (reference sequence). DNA of the CDR3: TGTGCCAGCGGTCACAGGGTAGGGGAAAAACTGTTTTTT. Translation: CASGHRVGEKLFF.

This clone was recorded at least ten times. The chain recombines TRBV7-2 with TRBJ2-3; D not certain. Looked up from germline, CDR1 is SGHTA and CDR2 is FQGNSA. The CDR3 is 12 amino acids. Trimming took 5 bases from V and 1 from J, leaving 4 bases between them. The CDR3 loop reads CASSTGTDTQYF. CDR3 bases: TGTGCCAGCAGCACAGGCACAGATACGCAGTATTTT.

The rearrangement uses TRBV4-1 and TRBJ2-7; D not certain. This CDR3 has 15 amino acids. V was clipped by 0 bases and J by 3 bases, with 12 bases between them. CDR1 is MGHRA and CDR2 is YSYEKL in the germline V gene. In nucleotides, the CDR3 is TGCGCCAGCAGCCAAGATCAGAACAGAGTCTACGAGCAGTACGTC. It translates to CASSQDQNRVYEQYV.